This T cell receptor beta chain is from a study of identical twins. Study results and caveats: Out-of-frame alpha sequences common to twins exhibited a surplus of low generation probability.

TCRdb itself ran the 5' RACE reads through MiXCR, one entry per CDR3 protein. The sample has 550,000 to 800,000 distinct CDR3 sequences; about 7.1% are singletons. The CDR3 has 13 amino acids. Trimming took off 6 bases at V and 8 bases at J, with 16 bases between the two ends. A few counts support this clonotype. Its cognate antigen is unknown. These data were also reused for a study on yellow fever vaccine responses in identical twins.

The V and J genes are TRBV12-3 or TRBV12-4 and TRBJ1-2; possibly TRBD1 for D (5 bases). This sequence originates from a woman between 18 and 29 years old in good health. The sequencing sample was made of PBMCs. CDR3 coding DNA: TGTGCCAGCAGGTTCGGGGGGGTAGAGGGCTACACCTTC. The encoded protein is CASRFGGVEGYTF.